This T cell receptor beta chain was identified during a study of T-cell memory formation after mild COVID-19. This clonotype was detected a few times. The antigen is not known. Notes on the study in general: CD4/CD8 balance characterized clones contracting day 15 to 85, and CD4+ skew characterized later expanders.

Employing constant-segment primers, 5'RACE generated TCR alpha and TCR beta cDNA libraries bearing sample barcodes and UMIs. TCRdb processed the 5' RACE reads anew with MiXCR; each CDR3 protein has one entry. This repertoire shows approximately 210,000 distinct CDR3 sequences, around 25% found once; its top ten account for roughly 10%. The specimen was PBMCs or a T cell subset sorted from them (not recorded which). This TCR derives from an adult woman who had mild COVID-19 (a few samples of this study predate the infection). Cell type and time point are not known.

This CDR3 reads CASSLYFSPLHF. The CDR3 nucleotides are TGTGCCAGCAGTTTGTACTTCTCACCCCTCCACTTT. This chain connects TRBV12-3 or TRBV12-4 to TRBJ1-6; no firm D call. The CDR3 loop spans 12 amino acids. Trimming took 3 bases from V and 10 from J, leaving 7 bases between them.